This TCR beta chain is from a study of blood T cell repertoires in COVID-19. Turning to the study itself: The United States, Italy and Spain provided the acute and convalescent COVID-19 samples. In each case, the material was cDNA or gDNA derived from T cells, B-cell-depleted T cells, or PBMCs.

CDR3 length: 11 amino acids. Germline V lookup: CDR1 ENHRY, CDR2 SYGVKD. J gave up 13 bases and V 6 bases, and 4 bases lay outside the gene matches. Original processing notes: Estimation of nucleated cell counts relied on the amplification of reference gene primers. Data came from immunoSEQ multiplex PCR; TCRdb stores just in-frame clones and leaves some out. V and J calls and clone size follow that table, whereas D and trimming were derived from the DNA. The sample has under 95,000 clones, around 88% seen once. The sample comprised peripheral blood. This TCR was recovered from a man aged 55 to 69 with acute or convalescent COVID-19. This sequence joins TRBV10-3 and TRBJ2-1; 9 nucleotides agree with TRBD1. The DNA of the CDR3 is TGTGCCATCAGCGGGACAGGGCAACAGTTCTTC. Protein: CAISGTGQQFF.